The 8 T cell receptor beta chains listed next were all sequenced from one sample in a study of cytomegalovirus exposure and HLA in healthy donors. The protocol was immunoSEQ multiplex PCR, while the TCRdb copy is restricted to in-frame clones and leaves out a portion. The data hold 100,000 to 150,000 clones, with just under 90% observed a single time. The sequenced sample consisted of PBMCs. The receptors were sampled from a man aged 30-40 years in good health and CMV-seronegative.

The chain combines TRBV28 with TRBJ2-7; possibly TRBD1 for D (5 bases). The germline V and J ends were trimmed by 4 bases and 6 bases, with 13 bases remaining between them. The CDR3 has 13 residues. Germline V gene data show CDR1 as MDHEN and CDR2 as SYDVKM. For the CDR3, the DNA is TGTGCCAGCAGTTCTGGGGCCCAGAGCGAGCAGTACTTC. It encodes CASSSGAQSEQYF.

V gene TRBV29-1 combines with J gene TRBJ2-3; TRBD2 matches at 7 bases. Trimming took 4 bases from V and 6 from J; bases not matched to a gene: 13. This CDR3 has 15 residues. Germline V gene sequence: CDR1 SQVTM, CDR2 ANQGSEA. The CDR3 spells CSVGEVGGTGDTQYF. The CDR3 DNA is TGCAGCGTTGGGGAGGTGGGGGGGACCGGGGATACGCAGTATTTT.

The CDR3 region has the DNA TGTGCCAGCTCCGTTCCCGGGGCAGATACGCAGTATTTT. This sequence encodes CASSVPGADTQYF. The chain carries TRBV18 and TRBJ2-3, with D possibly matching TRBD2 (5 bases). Germline CDR1 is KGHSH and CDR2 is LQKENI. V was pared by 6 bases and J by 4 bases, with 11 bases between. This CDR3 region has 13 residues.

The CDR3 DNA sequence: TGTGCCAGCAGCGTAGCCCCAGGACTAGCCCTAAGGACCCAGTACTTC. Protein sequence: CASSVAPGLALRTQYF. This chain uses TRBV9 with TRBJ2-5; 8 bases are a match to TRBD2. Germline lookup yields CDR1 SGDLS and CDR2 YYNGEE. J lost 7 bases, V lost 0 bases, and 11 bases had no gene match. This CDR3 comprises 16 residues. The entire variable domain, with the rest obtained from reference TRBV9 and TRBJ2-5, is as follows: DSGVTQTPKHLITATGQRVTLRCSPRSGDLSVYWYQQSLDQGLQFLIQYYNGEERAKGNILERFSAQQFPDLHSELNLSSLELGDSALYFCASSVAPGLALRTQYFGPGTRLLVL.

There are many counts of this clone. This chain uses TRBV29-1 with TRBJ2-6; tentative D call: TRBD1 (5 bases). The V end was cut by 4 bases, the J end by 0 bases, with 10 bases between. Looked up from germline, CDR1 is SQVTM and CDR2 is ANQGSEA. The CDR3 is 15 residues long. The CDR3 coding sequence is TGCAGCGTTGGCCAGGGCGGCTCTGGGGCCAACGTCCTGACTTTC. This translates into CSVGQGGSGANVLTF.

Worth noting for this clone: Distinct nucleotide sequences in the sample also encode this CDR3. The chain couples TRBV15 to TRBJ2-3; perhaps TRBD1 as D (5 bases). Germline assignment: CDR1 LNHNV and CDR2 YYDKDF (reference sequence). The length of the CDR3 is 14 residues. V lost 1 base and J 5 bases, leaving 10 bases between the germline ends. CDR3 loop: CATSRGQGRDTQYF. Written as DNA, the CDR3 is TGTGCCACCAGCAGAGGGCAGGGAAGAGATACGCAGTATTTT. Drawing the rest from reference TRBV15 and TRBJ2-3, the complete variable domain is DAMVIQNPRYQVTQFGKPVTLSCSQTLNHNVMYWYQQKSSQAPKLLFHYYDKDFNNEADTPDNFQSRRPNTSFCFLDIRSPGLGDTAMYLCATSRGQGRDTQYFGPGTRLTVL.

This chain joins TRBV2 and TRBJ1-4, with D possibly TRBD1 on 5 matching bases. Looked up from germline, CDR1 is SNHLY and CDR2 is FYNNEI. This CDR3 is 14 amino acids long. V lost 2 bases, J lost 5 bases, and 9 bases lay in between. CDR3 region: CASSERQINEKLFF. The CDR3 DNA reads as TGTGCCAGCAGTGAAAGACAGATAAATGAAAAACTGTTTTTT.

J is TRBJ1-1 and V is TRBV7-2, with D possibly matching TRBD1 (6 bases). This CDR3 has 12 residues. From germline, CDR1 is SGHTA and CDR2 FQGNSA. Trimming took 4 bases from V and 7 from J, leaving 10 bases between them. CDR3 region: CASSSTGNEAFF. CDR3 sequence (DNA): TGTGCCAGCAGCTCCACAGGGAATGAAGCTTTCTTT.